The 16 T cell receptor beta chains below all came from one sample that was sequenced in a study of CXCR3-negative and CXCR3-positive naive CD8 T cells. Researchers prepared the TRB cDNA libraries using 5' RACE with UMI labels. TCRdb re-called the 5' RACE reads and shows each CDR3 protein once, DNA omitted. The listing records 50,000 to 75,000 distinct CDR3 sequences. Material: naive CXCR3- CD8+ T cells from blood. The subset was: CD45RO-CCR7+CD27+CD95- naive CD8+ T cells lacking CXCR3 (TNR3-). The receptors here all came from a human donor in good health. Some clones in this sample may be carry-over from other donors' samples.

The V gene is TRBV28, the J gene TRBJ2-7; the TCRdb call, TRBD1, lacks DNA for checking. This CDR3 region has 14 residues. CDR1 is MDHEN and CDR2 is SYDVKM in the germline V gene. The CDR3 protein is CASNLVRTGNEQYF.

The CDR3 is CASSPDGLNTEAFF. V and J are TRBV18 and TRBJ1-1. The CDR3 consists of 14 residues. Looked up from germline, CDR1 is KGHSH and CDR2 is LQKENI.

The chain is built from TRBV10-3 and TRBJ2-3; TCRdb gives TRBD2 as the D gene, but with no DNA this cannot be confirmed. Germline V gene sequence: CDR1 ENHRY, CDR2 SYGVKD. The CDR3 spans 16 residues. CDR3 loop: CAISLPASGGTDTQYF.

The chain has TRBV12-3 or TRBV12-4 and TRBJ2-3. The CDR3 runs to 13 residues. The CDR3 protein is CASSTYWTDTQYF.

The chain carries TRBV4-2 and TRBJ1-1; TCRdb lists TRBD1, though no DNA is available to test this call. CDR3 length equals 16 residues. Germline-derived CDR1 and CDR2 are LGHNA and YNFKEQ. The CDR3: CASSQETGRGNTEAFF.

J is TRBJ2-5 and V is TRBV12-3 or TRBV12-4; TCRdb lists TRBD2, though no DNA is available to test this call. This CDR3 has 14 amino acids. The CDR3 loop reads CASSLYYLAGDPAF.

The CDR3 loop is CASSASGGSYNEQFF. The chain joins TRBV6-2 or TRBV6-3 to TRBJ2-1; TCRdb picks TRBD2, but there is no DNA to check that call. Germline assignment: CDR1 MNHEY and CDR2 SVGEGT. The CDR3 is made up of 15 amino acids.

This sequence joins TRBV10-3 and TRBJ2-1; TCRdb gives TRBD1 as the D gene, but with no DNA this cannot be confirmed. Germline V lookup: CDR1 ENHRY, CDR2 SYGVKD. This CDR3 has 16 amino acids. The CDR3 reads CAISDGDRATYNEQFF.

V usage is TRBV6-2 or TRBV6-3 and J usage is TRBJ2-5; lacking DNA, the TRBD2 call made by TCRdb goes unchecked. The germline V gene has CDR1 MNHEY and CDR2 SVGEGT. This CDR3 region has 16 residues. The CDR3 sequence is CASSPGLAGVWETQYF.

This chain links TRBV19 with TRBJ1-2. The CDR3 totals 13 residues. Germline assignment: CDR1 LNHDA and CDR2 SQIVND (reference sequence). The chain's CDR3 is CASRTKFEEGYTF.

This chain uses TRBV29-1 with TRBJ1-2. The germline gives CDR1 SQVTM, CDR2 ANQGSEA. The length of the CDR3 is 13 residues. This chain's CDR3 is CSVPVGAGYGYTF.

V is TRBV10-3 and J is TRBJ2-7. The CDR3 consists of 14 residues. Per germline, CDR1 ENHRY and CDR2 SYGVKD. The CDR3 sequence: CAISESGGNYEQYF.

The V gene is TRBV11-2, the J gene TRBJ2-3. This CDR3 contains 14 residues. CDR1 SGHAT and CDR2 FQNNGV come from the germline V gene. CDR3 loop: CASSLGNGPDTQYF.

The J gene is TRBJ2-7, the V gene TRBV2; the TCRdb D gene call, TRBD1, has no DNA to confirm it. CDR1 SNHLY and CDR2 FYNNEI come from the germline V gene. This CDR3 has 11 residues. The CDR3 loop reads CASFGGREQYF.

V is TRBV29-1 and J is TRBJ1-2. The CDR3 sequence is 15 residues long. Germline CDR1 SQVTM, CDR2 ANQGSEA. The CDR3 here is CSVEGFKGRDYGYTF.

V usage is TRBV29-1 and J usage is TRBJ2-1; as DNA is missing, the TRBD1 call by TCRdb cannot be tested. The CDR3 has 15 residues. The germline CDR1 and CDR2 sequences are SQVTM and ANQGSEA. The chain's CDR3 is CSVEGTGSSYNEQFF.